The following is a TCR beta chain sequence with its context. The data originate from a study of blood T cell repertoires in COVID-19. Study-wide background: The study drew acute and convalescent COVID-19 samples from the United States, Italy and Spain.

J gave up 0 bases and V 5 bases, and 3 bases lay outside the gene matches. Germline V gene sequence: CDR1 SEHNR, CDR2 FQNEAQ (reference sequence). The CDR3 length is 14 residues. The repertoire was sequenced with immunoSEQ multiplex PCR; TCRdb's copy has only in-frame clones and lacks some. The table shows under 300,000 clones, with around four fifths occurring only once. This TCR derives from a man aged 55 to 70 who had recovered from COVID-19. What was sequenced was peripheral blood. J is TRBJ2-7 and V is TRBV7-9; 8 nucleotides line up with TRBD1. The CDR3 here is CASSSRGPSYEQYF. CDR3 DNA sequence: TGTGCCAGCAGCAGCAGGGGGCCCTCCTACGAGCAGTACTTC.